The clone carrying this TCR beta chain turned up a few times. TCRdb's copy holds only in-frame clones and misses some; the assay was immunoSEQ multiplex PCR. This repertoire shows 900,000 to 1,200,000 clones, 78% found once; its top ten account for 0.61%. Looked up from germline, CDR1 is SGHRS and CDR2 is YFSETQ. There are 13 residues in the CDR3. The J segment lost 4 bases and the V segment lost 5 bases, leaving 5 bases of the junction unmatched. This sample was taken from a study of shared clonotypes between healthy human individuals. The sequenced material came from memory CD4+ T cells from PBMCs. Noted subset: CD45RA-negative fraction. The clonotype was recovered from a man between 18 and 29 years old in good health. Some clones in this sample may be carry-over from other donors' samples. The chain couples TRBV5-1 to TRBJ1-1; 7 bases agree with TRBD1. The DNA of the CDR3 is TGCGCCAGCAGTCAACAGGGGAGCACTGAAGCTTTCTTT. This encodes CASSQQGSTEAFF.